This passage covers 30 T cell receptor beta chains from one sample sequenced in a study of technical replicates of blood from four donors. Here immunoSEQ multiplex PCR was the method, and the copy in TCRdb shows in-frame clones only, minus some. This sample has about 87,000 clones, with 85% to 95% found just once. Sequenced: T cells isolated from PBMCs. These TCRs come from a human donor in good health.

The rearrangement uses TRBV27 and TRBJ2-1; D unclear. There are 11 residues in the CDR3. Germline lookup yields CDR1 MNHEY and CDR2 SMNVEV (reference sequence). V was cut by 6 bases and J by 2 bases, with 2 bases left in between. CDR3 DNA: TGTGCCAGCAGCGCCTACAATGAGCAGTTCTTC. It is translated as CASSAYNEQFF.

V gene TRBV9 combines with J gene TRBJ1-4; D call uncertain. There are 13 residues in the CDR3. Per germline, CDR1 SGDLS and CDR2 YYNGEE. The V and J ends lost 4 bases and 8 bases respectively, with 12 bases between them. CDR3 sequence (DNA): TGTGCCAGCAGCCCCAGTCCGGGAGAAAAACTGTTTTTT. Translation gives CASSPSPGEKLFF.

The genes are TRBV30 and TRBJ2-7, with 10 bases fitting TRBD2. This CDR3 spans 14 amino acids. The germline V gene has CDR1 GTSNPN and CDR2 SVGIG (reference sequence). With 0 bases clipped from V and 10 bases from J, the junction kept 9 bases outside the gene matches. CDR3 sequence reads: CAWSVGLAVLEQYF. The CDR3, as DNA: TGTGCCTGGAGTGTAGGACTAGCGGTTTTGGAACAGTACTTC.

The V gene is TRBV7-8, the J gene TRBJ2-7; TRBD2 might be the D (5 bases). The germline V gene encodes CDR1 SGHVS and CDR2 FQNEAQ. The germline V and J ends were trimmed by 1 base and 3 bases, with 16 bases remaining between them. This CDR3 has 16 amino acids. The CDR3 sequence is CASSLGGEGLDYEQYF. The CDR3 coding sequence is TGTGCCAGCAGCTTAGGGGGAGAAGGTCTAGACTACGAGCAGTACTTC.

The chain couples TRBV27 to TRBJ2-2; TRBD2 aligns across 7 bases. Germline-derived CDR1 and CDR2 are MNHEY and SMNVEV (reference sequence). The junction had 16 bases not matched to a gene; V was cut back by 5 bases and J by 4 bases. The CDR3 has 18 residues. CDR3 nucleotides: TGTGCCAGCAGTCCCACCGGATGGCGGGGGTTGATCACCGGGGAGCTGTTTTTT. It codes for CASSPTGWRGLITGELFF.

V usage is TRBV29-1 and J usage is TRBJ1-4; maybe TRBD1 (5 bases). CDR1 is SQVTM, CDR2 ANQGSEA, per germline. The CDR3 consists of 12 residues. The V and J ends lost 4 bases and 6 bases respectively, with 9 bases between them. In nucleotides, the CDR3 is TGCAGCGTTGCCGACAGTCATGAAAAACTGTTTTTT. This translates into CSVADSHEKLFF.

The chain uses TRBV29-1 and TRBJ1-4, with 7 bases fitting TRBD1. The CDR3 has 12 residues. CDR1 and CDR2 (germline): SQVTM, ANQGSEA. V gave up 7 bases and J gave up 13 bases; unmatched junction bases: 12. The CDR3 here is CSARDSVLRLFF. Written as DNA, the CDR3 is TGCAGCGCTCGGGACAGTGTGTTAAGACTGTTTTTT.

The chain joins TRBV6-5 to TRBJ1-1; TRBD1 might be the D (5 bases). Per the germline V gene, CDR1 is MNHEY and CDR2 is SVGAGI. CDR3 length: 13 amino acids. V dropped 2 bases and J dropped 3 bases, with 7 bases sitting between them. CDR3 residues: CASSYPGYTEAFF. In nucleotides, the CDR3 is TGTGCCAGCAGTTACCCAGGGTACACTGAAGCTTTCTTT.

The chain links TRBV2 to TRBJ2-1; weak D call: TRBD1 (6 bases). The germline CDR1 and CDR2 sequences are SNHLY and FYNNEI. Trimming stripped 6 bases from V and 8 bases from J, with 8 bases between. The CDR3 runs to 11 residues. DNA for the CDR3: TGTGCCAGCAGCAGGGGCGATGAGCAGTTCTTC. It translates to CASSRGDEQFF.

V usage is TRBV5-4 and J usage is TRBJ2-7, with 8 bases matching TRBD2. Unmatched junction bases numbered 10, after V lost 4 bases and J lost 4 bases. Germline values: CDR1 SGHNT, CDR2 YYREEE (reference sequence). The CDR3 has 15 amino acids. The DNA for the CDR3 is TGTGCCAGCAGCCCGCAGACTAGCGCCGCGTACGAGCAGTACTTC. Protein sequence: CASSPQTSAAYEQYF. Full variable domain (missing parts from reference TRBV5-4 and TRBJ2-7): ETGVTQSPTHLIKTRGQQVTLRCSSQSGHNTVSWYQQALGQGPQFIFQYYREEENGRGNFPPRFSGLQFPNYSSELNVNALELDDSALYLCASSPQTSAAYEQYFGPGTRLTVT.

This rearrangement joins TRBV7-9 to TRBJ2-6; no definite D call. Germline values: CDR1 SEHNR, CDR2 FQNEAQ (reference sequence). V was pared by 5 bases and J by 0 bases, with 5 bases between. CDR3 length: 14 amino acids. The CDR3 loop reads CASSPNSGANVLTF. CDR3 nucleotide sequence: TGTGCCAGCAGCCCTAACTCTGGGGCCAACGTCCTGACTTTC. Full variable domain (remainder filled in from reference TRBV7-9 and TRBJ2-6): DTGVSQNPRHKITKRGQNVTFRCDPISEHNRLYWYRQTLGQGPEFLTYFQNEAQLEKSRLLSDRFSAERPKGSFSTLEIQRTEQGDSAMYLCASSPNSGANVLTFGAGSRLTVL.

J is TRBJ2-5 and V is TRBV9, with D hard to call. Between the trimmed V and J ends, which lost 0 bases and 5 bases, there was a span of 14 bases. The CDR3 extends over 15 amino acids. Looked up from germline, CDR1 is SGDLS and CDR2 is YYNGEE. The CDR3 protein is CASSVGGSTWETQYF. CDR3 bases: TGTGCCAGCAGCGTAGGTGGCTCAACGTGGGAGACCCAGTACTTC.

This clone appeared a single time. The chain links TRBV2 to TRBJ2-3; D is unresolved. The CDR3 length is 16 residues. V gave up 8 bases and J gave up 2 bases, with 20 bases separating them. Germline-derived CDR1 and CDR2 are SNHLY and FYNNEI. The CDR3 nucleotides read TGTGCCAGCTTTTGGGTAGCATCGAGTACCACAGATACGCAGTATTTT. Translation gives CASFWVASSTTDTQYF.

This chain joins TRBV7-8 and TRBJ1-2, with D perhaps TRBD1 (6 bases). Germline assignment: CDR1 SGHVS and CDR2 FQNEAQ. The CDR3 is made up of 14 amino acids. V lost 4 bases and J lost 8, with 17 bases in between. The CDR3 DNA reads as TGTGCCAGCAGCTCAGGTACAGGGTCGATCGGCTACACCTTC. It is translated as CASSSGTGSIGYTF.

This clone was observed once. The genes are TRBV7-2 and TRBJ1-5, with a tentative D call TRBD1 (6 bases). This CDR3 has 17 amino acids. V was cut by 0 bases and J by 1 base, with 13 bases left in between. Germline-derived CDR1 and CDR2 are SGHTA and FQGNSA. CDR3 amino acids: CASSLAQGRLSNQPQHF. In DNA form, the CDR3 reads TGTGCCAGCAGCTTAGCCCAGGGGCGTTTAAGCAATCAGCCCCAGCATTTT.

This clone was detected only once. This chain links TRBV19 with TRBJ2-3; 7 nucleotides match TRBD2. The CDR3 contains 18 residues. CDR1 and CDR2 (germline): LNHDA, SQIVND (reference sequence). J was trimmed by 5 bases and V by 0 bases; bases with no gene match: 14. In nucleotides, the CDR3 is TGTGCCAGTAGTATAGATCGCGCTAGCGGCCTCCCGGTAGATACGCAGTATTTT. Translated, it gives CASSIDRASGLPVDTQYF.

The chain couples TRBV5-4 to TRBJ1-1; 8 bases fit TRBD1. The germline V gene has CDR1 SGHNT and CDR2 YYREEE (reference sequence). V lost 4 bases and J lost 1; bases outside the gene matches: 6. The CDR3 contains 15 residues. This chain's CDR3 is CASSGSGTGNTEAFF. Here the CDR3 DNA reads TGTGCCAGCAGCGGCTCCGGGACAGGGAACACTGAAGCTTTCTTT.

The chain combines TRBV10-2 with TRBJ2-1; D is ambiguous. The germline gives CDR1 WSHSY, CDR2 SAAADI. This CDR3 is built from 12 residues. The V gene lost 6 bases and the J gene lost 6 bases, with 9 bases spanning the gap. The CDR3 coding sequence is TGCGCCAGCAGGAGCTTTCTCAATGAGCAGTTCTTC. Translated, it gives CASRSFLNEQFF.

J is TRBJ1-2 and V is TRBV7-3, with D hard to call. CDR1 and CDR2 from the germline V gene are SGHTA and FQGTGA. Deletions cut 7 bases from V and 5 bases from J, with 8 bases between. The CDR3 has 11 residues. Here the CDR3 DNA reads TGTGCCAGCAACAGCATATATGGCTACACCTTC. It is translated as CASNSIYGYTF.

The chain carries TRBV6-5 and TRBJ2-7; D is possibly TRBD1 (5 bases). The ends were cut back, 6 bases at V and 2 bases at J, with 11 bases in the middle. Germline values: CDR1 MNHEY, CDR2 SVGAGI. The CDR3 spans 13 residues. The CDR3 protein is CASRLDSTYEQYF. For the CDR3, the DNA is TGTGCCAGCAGATTAGACAGTACCTACGAGCAGTACTTC.

The V and J genes are TRBV7-9 and TRBJ2-3; 9 bases are a match to TRBD1. V lost 3 bases to trimming and J lost 5 bases; unmatched junction nucleotides: 12. This CDR3 spans 17 amino acids. The V gene's germline CDR1 is SEHNR and CDR2 FQNEAQ (reference sequence). CDR3 amino acids: CASSFQPGTGQRDTQYF. DNA for the CDR3: TGTGCCAGCAGCTTTCAGCCCGGGACAGGGCAGAGAGATACGCAGTATTTT.

The chain links TRBV30 to TRBJ1-5; no firm D call. CDR3 length equals 12 residues. CDR1 is GTSNPN and CDR2 is SVGIG in the germline V gene (reference sequence). Trimming left V 2 bases short and J 7 bases short, with 9 bases between. CDR3 DNA: TGTGCCTGGAGTCTCCAAGCCCAGCCCCAGCATTTT. It codes for CAWSLQAQPQHF.

This chain connects TRBV10-2 to TRBJ1-1, with D maybe TRBD1 (6 bases). Looked up from germline, CDR1 is WSHSY and CDR2 is SAAADI. V lost 4 bases and J lost 0, with 9 bases in between. The CDR3 sequence is 14 residues long. CDR3 residues: CASSVDRLNTEAFF. The CDR3 DNA is TGCGCCAGCAGTGTGGACAGACTGAACACTGAAGCTTTCTTT.

This clone is a singleton in its sample. This rearrangement joins TRBV7-8 to TRBJ2-7; 7 positions match TRBD1. This CDR3 spans 13 amino acids. Germline V gene sequence: CDR1 SGHVS, CDR2 FQNEAQ. The V and J ends lost 11 bases and 4 bases, in that order; junction bases with no gene match: 11. CDR3 nucleotides: TGTGCCGGCACACAGGGGTCGGGTTACGAGCAGTACTTC. Translation gives CAGTQGSGYEQYF.

The chain couples TRBV7-2 to TRBJ2-7, with no clear D. CDR3 length equals 15 residues. V gave up 5 bases and J gave up 5 bases, with 19 bases separating them. Germline V gives CDR1 SGHTA, CDR2 FQGNSA. Written as DNA, the CDR3 is TGTGCCAGCAGCCTTATGGCGGTCCTCCTGCACGAGCAGTACTTC. Translating gives CASSLMAVLLHEQYF.

The V gene is TRBV7-9, the J gene TRBJ2-7; D not resolved. The germline V gene encodes CDR1 SEHNR and CDR2 FQNEAQ (reference sequence). CDR3 size: 12 residues. V lost 5 bases to trimming and J lost 6 bases, with 11 bases between them. The CDR3 reads CASSREAREQYF. Written as DNA, the CDR3 is TGTGCCAGCAGCCGCGAGGCCCGCGAGCAGTACTTC.

V and J are TRBV19 and TRBJ2-7; 10 bases align to TRBD1. Losses at the gene ends were 3 bases for V and 4 bases for J; bases not matched to a gene: 6. Per the germline V gene, CDR1 is LNHDA and CDR2 is SQIVND (reference sequence). CDR3 size: 15 residues. The chain's CDR3 is CASSMGDRGQYEQYF. The CDR3 region has the DNA TGTGCCAGTAGTATGGGGGACAGGGGACAGTACGAGCAGTACTTC.

The genes are TRBV10-3 and TRBJ2-5; 10 bases agree with TRBD1. This CDR3 comprises 16 residues. Looked up from germline, CDR1 is ENHRY and CDR2 is SYGVKD. V gave up 3 bases and J gave up 1 base; unmatched junction bases: 5. The CDR3 here is CAISDLGTGVQETQYF. In nucleotides, the CDR3 is TGTGCCATCAGTGATCTTGGGACAGGGGTCCAAGAGACCCAGTACTTC.

J is TRBJ2-7 and V is TRBV27; the match to TRBD1 covers 8 bases. The V segment lost 6 bases and the J segment 6 bases; nucleotides outside the gene matches: 4. Germline loops: CDR1 MNHEY, CDR2 SMNVEV (reference sequence). This CDR3 has 12 amino acids. CDR3 bases: TGTGCCAGCAGCGACAGGGGAGGCGAGCAGTACTTC. Translated: CASSDRGGEQYF.

V and J are TRBV7-9 and TRBJ2-7, with TRBD1 identical over 11 bases. Germline V lookup: CDR1 SEHNR, CDR2 FQNEAQ (reference sequence). The CDR3 runs to 16 residues. Trimming removed 1 base from V and 2 bases from J; junction bases left unmatched: 4. Here the CDR3 reads CASSLGTGQGAYEQYF. The CDR3 nucleotides are TGTGCCAGCAGCTTAGGCACGGGACAGGGGGCCTACGAGCAGTACTTC.